This TCR beta chain came from a study of regulatory T cells in long-lasting Graves disease. V was clipped by 2 bases and J by 1 base; unmatched bases: 6. The CDR3 has 16 residues. This clonotype came up many times. Its cognate antigen is unknown. Overall study findings and caveats: Small sample size may have lowered accuracy.

The time point was: newly diagnosed GD, antithyroid drugs for less than 3 months. Preparation of the TCR library used RNA extracted from PBMCs. For TCR beta, libraries came from iRepertoire HTBI primers and Arm-PCR of CDR3 regions. TCRdb reanalysed the multiplex PCR reads using MiXCR and keeps one entry per CDR3 protein. The sample records 410,000 or so distinct CDR3 sequences, under 15% being singletons. The sample was also linked to a second study, of T cells in Graves' hyperthyroidism and ophthalmopathy. This second report adds: The study used the HTBI primer set for a first-round RT-PCR of the TCR CDR3.

The sequencing here drew on peripheral blood mononuclear cells (PBMCs), taken at new diagnosis, from a patient treated with antithyroid drugs. This clonotype was obtained from a woman aged 25 to 39 with Graves disease. The gene calls are TRBV12-3 or TRBV12-4 and TRBJ2-5, with TRBD1 matching 8 bases. CDR3 sequence reads: CASSLWQGAIQETQYF. Here the CDR3 DNA reads TGTGCCAGCAGTTTATGGCAGGGGGCCATCCAAGAGACCCAGTACTTC.